These T cell receptor beta chains were read from a single sample in a study of OX40 agonist ivuxolimab in advanced cancers. Profiling relied on immunoSEQ multiplex PCR, and the TCRdb table lists in-frame clones only, not all of them. The profile covers about 100,000 clones, with about nine tenths appearing a single time and 1.5% to 2% taken by the ten largest. The sample was CD4+ or CD8+ T cells sorted from blood, taken in a trial of the OX40 agonist ivuxolimab. Receptors were obtained from an adult with an advanced solid tumor such as melanoma, head and neck, liver or kidney cancer. CDR3s include the opening cysteine and the closing phenylalanine or tryptophan. D genes are given only for firm matches. For some rows the clone size is stated as once, few or many, or as a class when expanded; others skip it.

v_gene	j_gene	len	abundance	d_gene	CDR3aa	CDR3nt
TRBV30	TRBJ1-5	14	NA	NA	CAWNRGSSNQPQHF	TGTGCCTGGAATCGGGGTTCGAGCAATCAGCCCCAGCATTTT
TRBV9	TRBJ2-3	16	once	TRBD2	CASSARTSGSTDTQYF	TGTGCCAGCAGCGCCCGGACTAGCGGGAGCACAGATACGCAGTATTTT
TRBV7-3	TRBJ2-7	14	NA	TRBD1	CASSWAGQGAEQYF	TGTGCCAGCAGCTGGGCGGGACAGGGGGCCGAGCAGTACTTC
TRBV5-4	TRBJ2-7	16	NA	NA	CASSLGGRDATYEQYF	TGTGCCAGCAGCTTGGGGGGCAGGGACGCAACCTACGAGCAGTACTTC
TRBV4-1	TRBJ2-7	14	NA	TRBD1	CASSQYRQGSEQYF	TGCGCCAGCAGCCAATACCGACAGGGTAGCGAGCAGTACTTC
TRBV4-2	TRBJ2-7	16	NA	NA	CASSQEVSGFPYEQYF	TGTGCCAGCAGCCAAGAAGTTAGCGGATTCCCCTACGAGCAGTACTTC
TRBV18	TRBJ2-5	13	NA	TRBD2	CASSPTSDETQYF	TGTGCCAGCTCACCTACTAGCGATGAGACCCAGTACTTC
TRBV18	TRBJ2-1	17	NA	NA	CASSRLGTSSSYNEQFF	TGTGCCAGCTCTAGACTTGGGACCTCTTCCTCCTACAATGAGCAGTTCTTC
TRBV5-4	TRBJ2-1	14	NA	TRBD2	CASRTSGKYNEQFF	TGTGCCAGCAGGACTAGCGGGAAATACAATGAGCAGTTCTTC
TRBV19	TRBJ1-1	15	NA	TRBD1	CASSIRPRDRLEAFF	TGTGCCAGTAGTATCCGCCCCCGGGACAGGCTGGAAGCTTTCTTT
TRBV2	TRBJ1-4	14	NA	NA	CASSEGSDREKLFF	TGTGCCAGCAGTGAAGGCTCGGACCGAGAAAAACTGTTTTTT
TRBV11-3	TRBJ2-7	14	few	NA	CASSRTRSSYEQYF	TGTGCCAGCAGCCGGACAAGGAGCTCCTACGAGCAGTACTTC
TRBV27	TRBJ2-7	14	NA	NA	CASSSTTSLGEQYF	TGTGCCAGCAGTTCCACGACTAGTTTAGGCGAGCAGTACTTC
TRBV30	TRBJ1-2	13	NA	TRBD1	CAWSLQGNYGYTF	TGTGCCTGGAGCCTACAGGGGAACTATGGCTACACCTTC
TRBV19	TRBJ2-1	14	NA	TRBD2	CASSLAGVYNEQFF	TGTGCCAGTAGCCTGGCGGGAGTCTACAATGAGCAGTTCTTC
TRBV28	TRBJ1-5	14	NA	TRBD1	CASLTGGAYQPQHF	TGTGCCAGCTTGACAGGGGGCGCGTATCAGCCCCAGCATTTT
TRBV5-1	TRBJ2-7	15	NA	TRBD2	CASSLDSREAHEQYF	TGCGCCAGCAGCTTGGACTCGCGGGAGGCCCACGAGCAGTACTTC
TRBV4-3	TRBJ1-4	15	NA	NA	CASSQPGGLAEKLFF	TGCGCCAGCAGCCAACCGGGGGGGCTCGCTGAAAAACTGTTTTTT
TRBV6-6	TRBJ2-7	14	NA	NA	CASSQDHASYEQYF	TGTGCCAGCAGTCAGGACCACGCCTCCTACGAGCAGTACTTC
TRBV5-6	TRBJ1-4	14	NA	NA	CASSLKATNEKLFF	TGTGCCAGCAGCTTGAAGGCAACTAATGAAAAACTGTTTTTT
TRBV28	TRBJ1-1	14	NA	TRBD1	CASSFPDRYTEAFF	TGTGCCAGCAGTTTCCCGGACAGGTACACTGAAGCTTTCTTT
TRBV30	TRBJ2-1	13	NA	NA	CAWDRTASNEQFF	TGTGCCTGGGACCGGACGGCCAGCAATGAGCAGTTCTTC
TRBV6-6	TRBJ2-7	15	NA	NA	CASSYAEPLRGHQYF	TGTGCCAGCAGTTACGCCGAGCCGCTCAGGGGTCATCAGTACTTC
TRBV9	TRBJ2-5	13	NA	NA	CASSAGFQETQYF	TGTGCCAGCAGCGCAGGCTTCCAAGAGACCCAGTACTTC
TRBV5-6	TRBJ2-7	15	NA	TRBD1	CASSVGTGGRLEQYF	TGTGCCAGCAGCGTGGGGACAGGAGGACGTCTCGAGCAGTACTTC
TRBV9	TRBJ2-7	15	NA	NA	CASSLRQVGSGEQYF	TGTGCCAGCAGCTTGCGACAGGTCGGTAGTGGGGAGCAGTACTTC
TRBV15	TRBJ1-1	14	NA	NA	CATSRDWGAAGAFF	TGTGCCACCAGCAGAGATTGGGGGGCGGCTGGAGCTTTCTTT
TRBV6-6	TRBJ1-5	14	NA	TRBD1	CASSYRQGNQPQHF	TGTGCCAGCAGTTACCGACAGGGGAATCAGCCCCAGCATTTT
TRBV2	TRBJ2-5	17	NA	NA	CASSALGRVVGQETQYF	TGTGCCAGCAGCGCGCTGGGCAGGGTAGTGGGGCAAGAGACCCAGTACTTC
TRBV11-2	TRBJ2-5	17	NA	NA	CASSPGQGGWGEETQYF	TGTGCCAGCAGCCCAGGACAGGGAGGGTGGGGGGAAGAGACCCAGTACTTC
TRBV4-2	TRBJ2-1	16	NA	NA	CASSRTRGTVHNEQFF	TGTGCCAGCAGCCGAACCAGAGGGACGGTCCACAATGAGCAGTTCTTC
TRBV30	TRBJ1-4	13	NA	NA	CAWSGGASEKLFF	TGTGCCTGGAGTGGTGGGGCCTCTGAAAAACTGTTTTTT
TRBV11-3	TRBJ1-3	16	few	NA	CASSLEATYSGNTIYF	TGTGCCAGCAGCTTAGAGGCGACCTACTCTGGAAACACCATATATTTT
TRBV11-3	TRBJ2-7	15	NA	NA	CASSLDGGERYEQYF	TGTGCCAGCAGCTTAGATGGCGGGGAGCGGTACGAGCAGTACTTC
TRBV27	TRBJ1-3	15	NA	TRBD1	CASSRDRSSGNTIYF	TGTGCCAGCAGTCGGGACAGATCCTCTGGAAACACCATATATTTT
TRBV4-2	TRBJ1-2	16	NA	TRBD1	CASSQDIGQENYGYTF	TGTGCCAGCAGCCAAGATATCGGACAGGAAAACTATGGCTACACCTTC
TRBV7-6	TRBJ1-3	14	few	NA	CASSLAAAGNTIYF	TGTGCCAGCAGCTTAGCGGCAGCCGGAAACACCATATATTTT
TRBV5-1	TRBJ2-7	14	once	NA	CASSLLTQVNEQYF	TGCGCCAGCAGCTTGCTGACCCAGGTAAACGAGCAGTACTTC
TRBV27	TRBJ1-2	15	NA	NA	CASSPARVFGYGYTF	TGTGCCAGCAGTCCGGCCAGGGTTTTTGGTTATGGCTACACCTTC
TRBV11-3	TRBJ2-3	15	NA	NA	CASSPPGRRTDTQYF	TGTGCCAGCTCCCCCCCGGGACGTCGCACAGATACGCAGTATTTT
TRBV7-2	TRBJ2-1	13	NA	NA	CASSSIALAEQFF	TGTGCCAGCAGCTCGATCGCCCTAGCTGAGCAGTTCTTC
TRBV7-9	TRBJ2-5	14	NA	TRBD2	CASNSGRGQETQYF	TGTGCCAGCAACAGCGGGAGAGGGCAAGAGACCCAGTACTTC
TRBV10-2	TRBJ1-2	13	NA	TRBD1	CASSPDRAYGYTF	TGCGCCAGCAGCCCTGACAGGGCGTATGGCTACACCTTC
TRBV6-5	TRBJ2-7	14	once	TRBD1	CASSYKGQGYEQYF	TGTGCCAGCAGTTACAAAGGACAGGGCTACGAGCAGTACTTC